The T cell receptor beta chain described here comes from a study of CD8 T cells in ankylosing spondylitis. In the case of this clonotype: Its antigen is unidentified.

The TCR beta libraries were generated through quantitative 5'-RACE incorporating molecular barcodes. A single record per CDR3 protein comes from TCRdb applying MiXCR to the 5' RACE reads. The data contain fewer than 450,000 distinct CDR3 sequences, 15% to 20% of them singletons. The study's findings and limits: Several highly homologous variants made up a TCR beta motif that seemed to typify ankylosing spondylitis blood. Reported data indicate significant enrichment of disease-linked clones within matched ankylosing spondylitis synovial fluid. Earlier authors reported some of these motif variants in reactive arthritis synovial fluid and blood. Disease-linked clones were found to be CD8+ and relatively rare in peripheral blood.

Sequencing was carried out using blood, either unsorted or a sorted T cell fraction (not recorded which). The sequence came from a male donor with ankylosing spondylitis.

The CDR3 here is CASSHDRGVGPLHF. CDR3 DNA sequence: TGCGCCAGCAGCCACGACAGGGGAGTCGGACCCCTCCACTTT. The chain couples TRBV5-1 to TRBJ1-6, with 8 bases aligning to TRBD1. Germline assignment: CDR1 SGHRS and CDR2 YFSETQ. This CDR3 is built from 14 residues. J gave up 12 bases and V 4 bases, and 9 bases lay outside the gene matches.